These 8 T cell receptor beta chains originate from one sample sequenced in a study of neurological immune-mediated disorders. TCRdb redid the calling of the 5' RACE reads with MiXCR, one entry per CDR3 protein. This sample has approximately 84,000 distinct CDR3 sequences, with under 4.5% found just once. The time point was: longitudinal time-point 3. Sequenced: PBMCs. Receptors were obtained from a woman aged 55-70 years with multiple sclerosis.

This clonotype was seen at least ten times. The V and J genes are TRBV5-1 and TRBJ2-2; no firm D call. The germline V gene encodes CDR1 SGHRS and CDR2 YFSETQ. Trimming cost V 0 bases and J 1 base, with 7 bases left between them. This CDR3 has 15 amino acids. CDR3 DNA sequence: TGCGCCAGCAGCTTGGTGGGCTTGAACACCGGGGAGCTGTTTTTT. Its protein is CASSLVGLNTGELFF.

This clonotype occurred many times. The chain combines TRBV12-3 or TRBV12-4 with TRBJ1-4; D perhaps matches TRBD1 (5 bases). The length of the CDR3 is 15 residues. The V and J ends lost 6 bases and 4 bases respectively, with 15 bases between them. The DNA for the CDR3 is TGTGCCAGCAGGATAATCCAGGGTTTTAATGAAAAACTGTTTTTT. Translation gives CASRIIQGFNEKLFF.

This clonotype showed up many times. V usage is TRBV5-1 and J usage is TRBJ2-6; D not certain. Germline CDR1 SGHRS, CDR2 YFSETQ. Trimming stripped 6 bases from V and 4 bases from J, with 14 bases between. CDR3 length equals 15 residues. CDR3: CASTPPGRGANVLTF. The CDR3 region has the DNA TGCGCCAGCACGCCCCCTGGTCGGGGGGCCAACGTCCTGACTTTC.

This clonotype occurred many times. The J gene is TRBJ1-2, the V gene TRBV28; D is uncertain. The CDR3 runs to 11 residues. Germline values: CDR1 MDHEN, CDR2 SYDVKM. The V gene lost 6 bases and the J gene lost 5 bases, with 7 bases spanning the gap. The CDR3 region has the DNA TGTGCCAGCAGCCAGGTATATGGCTACACCTTC. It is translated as CASSQVYGYTF.

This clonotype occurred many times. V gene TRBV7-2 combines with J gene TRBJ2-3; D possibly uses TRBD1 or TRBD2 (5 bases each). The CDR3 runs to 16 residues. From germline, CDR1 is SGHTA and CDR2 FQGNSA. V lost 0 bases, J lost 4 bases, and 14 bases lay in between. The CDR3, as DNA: TGTGCCAGCAGCTTAGCGCCGGGACCCCGGGCAGATACGCAGTATTTT. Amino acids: CASSLAPGPRADTQYF. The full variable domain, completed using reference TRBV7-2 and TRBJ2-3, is GAGVSQSPSNKVTEKGKDVELRCDPISGHTALYWYRQSLGQGLEFLIYFQGNSAPDKSGLPSDRFSAERTGGSVSTLTIQRTQQEDSAVYLCASSLAPGPRADTQYFGPGTRLTVL.

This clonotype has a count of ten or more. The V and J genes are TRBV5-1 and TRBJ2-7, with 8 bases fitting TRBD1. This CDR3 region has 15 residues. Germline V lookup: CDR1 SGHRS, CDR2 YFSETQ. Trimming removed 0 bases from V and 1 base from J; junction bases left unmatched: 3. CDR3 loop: CASSLDWTGSYEQYF. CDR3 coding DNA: TGCGCCAGCAGCTTGGATTGGACAGGGTCCTACGAGCAGTACTTC.

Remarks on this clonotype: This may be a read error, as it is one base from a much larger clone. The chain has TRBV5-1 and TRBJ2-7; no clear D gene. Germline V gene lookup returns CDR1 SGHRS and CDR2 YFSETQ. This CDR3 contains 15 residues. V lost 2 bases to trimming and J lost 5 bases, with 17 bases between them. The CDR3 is CASSFSPRSTNEQYF. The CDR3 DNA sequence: TGCGCCAGCAGCTTTTCGCCGAGGTCCACCAACGAGCAGTACTTC.

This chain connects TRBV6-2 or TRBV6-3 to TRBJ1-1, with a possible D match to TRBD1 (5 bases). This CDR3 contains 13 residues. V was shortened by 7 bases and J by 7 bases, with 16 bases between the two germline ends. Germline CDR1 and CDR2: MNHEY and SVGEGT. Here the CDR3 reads CASTLEGWNEAFF. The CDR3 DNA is TGTGCCAGCACCCTTGAGGGGTGGAATGAAGCTTTCTTT.